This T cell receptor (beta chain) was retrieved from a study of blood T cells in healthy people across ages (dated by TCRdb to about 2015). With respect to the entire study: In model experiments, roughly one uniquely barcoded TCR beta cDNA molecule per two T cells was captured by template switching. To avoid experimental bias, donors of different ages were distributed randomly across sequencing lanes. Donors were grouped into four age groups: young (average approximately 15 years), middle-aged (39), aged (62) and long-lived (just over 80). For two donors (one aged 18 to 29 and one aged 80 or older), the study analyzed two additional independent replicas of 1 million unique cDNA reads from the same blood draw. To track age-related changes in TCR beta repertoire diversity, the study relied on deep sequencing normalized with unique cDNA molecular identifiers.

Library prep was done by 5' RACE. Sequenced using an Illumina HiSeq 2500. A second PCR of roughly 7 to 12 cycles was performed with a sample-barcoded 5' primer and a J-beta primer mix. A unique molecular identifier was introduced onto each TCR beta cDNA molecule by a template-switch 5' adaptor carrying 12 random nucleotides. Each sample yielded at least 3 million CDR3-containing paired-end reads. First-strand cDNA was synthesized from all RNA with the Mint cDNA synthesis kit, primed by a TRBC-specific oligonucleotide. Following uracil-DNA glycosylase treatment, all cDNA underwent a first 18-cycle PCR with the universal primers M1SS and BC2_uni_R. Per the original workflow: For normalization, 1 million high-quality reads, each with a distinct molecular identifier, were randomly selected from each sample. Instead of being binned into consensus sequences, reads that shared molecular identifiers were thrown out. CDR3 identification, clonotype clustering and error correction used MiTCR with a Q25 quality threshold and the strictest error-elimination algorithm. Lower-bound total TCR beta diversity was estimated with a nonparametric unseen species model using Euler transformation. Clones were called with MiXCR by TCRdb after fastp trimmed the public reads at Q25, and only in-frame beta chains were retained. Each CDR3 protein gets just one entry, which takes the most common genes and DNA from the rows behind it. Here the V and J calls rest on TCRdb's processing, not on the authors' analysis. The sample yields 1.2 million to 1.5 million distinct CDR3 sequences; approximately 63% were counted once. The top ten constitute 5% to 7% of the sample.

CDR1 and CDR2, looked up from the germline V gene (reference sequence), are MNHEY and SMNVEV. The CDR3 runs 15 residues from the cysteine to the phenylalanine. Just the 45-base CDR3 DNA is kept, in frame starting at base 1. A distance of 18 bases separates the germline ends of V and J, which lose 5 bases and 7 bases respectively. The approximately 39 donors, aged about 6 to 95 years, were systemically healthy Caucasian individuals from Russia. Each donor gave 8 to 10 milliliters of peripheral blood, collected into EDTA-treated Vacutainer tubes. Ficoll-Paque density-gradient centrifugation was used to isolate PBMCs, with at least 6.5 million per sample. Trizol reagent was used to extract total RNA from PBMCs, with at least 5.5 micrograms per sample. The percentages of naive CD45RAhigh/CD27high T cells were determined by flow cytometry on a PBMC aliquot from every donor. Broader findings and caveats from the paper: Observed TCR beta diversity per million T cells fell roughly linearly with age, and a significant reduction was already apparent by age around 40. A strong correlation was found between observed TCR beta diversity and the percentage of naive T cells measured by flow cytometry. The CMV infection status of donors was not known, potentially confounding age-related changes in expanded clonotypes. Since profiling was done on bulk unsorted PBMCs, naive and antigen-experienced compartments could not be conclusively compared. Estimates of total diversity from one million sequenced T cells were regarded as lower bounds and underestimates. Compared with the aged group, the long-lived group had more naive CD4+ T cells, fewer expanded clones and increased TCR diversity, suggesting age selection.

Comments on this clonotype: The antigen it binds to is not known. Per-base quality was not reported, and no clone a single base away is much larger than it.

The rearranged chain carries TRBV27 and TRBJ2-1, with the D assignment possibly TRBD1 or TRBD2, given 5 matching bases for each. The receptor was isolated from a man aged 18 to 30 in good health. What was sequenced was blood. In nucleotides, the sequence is TGTGCCAGCAGTAGAGGGACCGGTTTGTGGAATGAGCAGTTCTTC. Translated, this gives CASSRGTGLWNEQFF.